This T cell receptor (beta chain) was identified during a study of T cells in Graves' hyperthyroidism and ophthalmopathy (dated by TCRdb to about 2019). For context, the study as a whole: To identify distinguishing TCR V-J signatures, a discovery cohort of roughly 100 patients was used, comprising 43 with Graves' ophthalmopathy and 57 with stable Graves' hyperthyroidism. Thyroid tissue and blood T-cell repertoires from six Graves' hyperthyroidism patients were also compared in the study. According to the paper, TCR Vbeta CDR3 sequencing was carried out on 135 peripheral blood samples, which came from fewer than 50 ophthalmopathy, 70 to 80 hyperthyroidism and roughly 17 progressor patients. For training and testing, the 100 or so patients in the discovery cohort were randomly divided in a 7:3 ratio. Whether ophthalmopathy could be predicted prospectively was tested in an independent validation cohort made up of 18 hyperthyroidism patients plus 17 patients who later progressed to ophthalmopathy. After sampling, hyperthyroidism patients received methimazole starting at 30 mg daily, and ophthalmopathy patients received high-dose intravenous methylprednisolone.

As regards this clonotype: Its antigen specificity is not known. Base qualities are not provided; no much larger clone lies one nucleotide away.

The study excluded patients with uncontrolled infections, other autoimmune diseases, pregnancy or lactation. Clinical symptoms, serum thyroxine and TRAb, thyroid ultrasound, and orbital computed tomography formed the basis for the diagnoses. Total RNA was extracted with Trizol reagent, and quality was checked on an Agilent 2100 Bioanalyzer. Here is what the overall study found, with its caveats: Sample size was not statistically predetermined, and blinding of investigators to group allocation was not performed. In cross-validation, a model built on a 13 V-J signature told ophthalmopathy apart from stable hyperthyroidism with roughly 87% sensitivity and roughly 81% specificity, and in testing the same model reached 80%/75%. Most expanded thyroid clonotypes (frequency above 0.001) were also detected in blood, suggesting blood repertoires may reflect thyroid immune responses. In validation, the model predicted progression to ophthalmopathy with around 71% sensitivity and roughly 72% specificity, a median of about 6.7 months before onset.

Amplification of TCR beta CDR3 regions was carried out from RNA transcripts. For the first round of RT-PCR on the TCR CDR3, the HTBI primer set was used together with the Qiagen OneStep RT-PCR kit. The libraries were constructed in a second round of multiplex PCR and then size-selected and purified. Sequencing of the libraries was done on an Illumina HiSeq2000 using paired-end 100 bp reads. In the paper's pipeline: SOAPnuke was used to process the raw data, throwing out any read that contained adapters or uncalled bases, had a mean Phred below 15, or lacked an exact constant-primer or identifier match. High-quality paired reads were merged with COPE v1.2.5, and unique nucleotide sequences were defined as clonotypes. MiTCR v1.1 was used to align the clonotypes against IMGT TRBV, TRBD and TRBJ reference segments. Only V-J combinations with frequency above 0.0001, covering 99% to 99.2% of repertoires, were analysed. A TCS score was defined as the ratio between F50 (clonal expansion) and ExV (chaos), using BLOSUM62-based TCRdist between CDR3 peptides within each V-J. Welch's t-statistics and random forest reduced fewer than 600 V-J features to 13, which were used in a naive Bayes classifier (R e1071). The Morisita-Horn index was used to measure how similar the thyroid and blood repertoires were. Through fastp at Q25 and MiXCR, TCRdb rebuilt clones from the public reads, retaining in-frame beta chains. Every CDR3 protein is listed once, alongside the most common genes and DNA of its rows. The V and J calls follow TCRdb's processing rather than the paper's. The sample table holds 660,000 or so distinct CDR3 sequences, of which about 45% were seen once. The top ten clonotypes cover less than 9.5% of the sample.

The V and J ends are trimmed by 10 bases and 2 bases, leaving 15 bases between them. From the cysteine through the phenylalanine, the CDR3 covers 13 amino acids. Only CDR3 DNA remains: 39 bases, in frame from the first base. The germline V gene encodes CDR1 MNHEY and CDR2 SVGAGI. The sequence joins TRBV6-5 to TRBJ2-7, and possibly TRBD1, on 6 matching bases. The sequence came from an adult man with Graves' disease, either hyperthyroidism or ophthalmopathy (not recorded which). The sample was peripheral blood or thyroid tissue (not recorded which). The CDR3 protein is CATYRDMAYEQYF. The nucleotide sequence is given as TGTGCCACCTACCGGGACATGGCCTACGAGCAGTACTTC.